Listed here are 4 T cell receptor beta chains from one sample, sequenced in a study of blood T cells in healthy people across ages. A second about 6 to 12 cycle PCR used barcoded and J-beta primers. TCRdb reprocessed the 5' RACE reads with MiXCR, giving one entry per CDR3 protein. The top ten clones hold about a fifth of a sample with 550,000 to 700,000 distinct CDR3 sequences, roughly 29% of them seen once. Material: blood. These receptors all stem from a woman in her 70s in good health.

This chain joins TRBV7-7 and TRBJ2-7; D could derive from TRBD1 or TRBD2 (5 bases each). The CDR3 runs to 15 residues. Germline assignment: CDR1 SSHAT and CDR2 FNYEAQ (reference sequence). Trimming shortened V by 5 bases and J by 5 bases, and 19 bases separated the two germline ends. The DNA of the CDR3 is TGTGCCAGCAGCCCAAGCTTTATCGGGGCCCACGAGCAGTACTTC. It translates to CASSPSFIGAHEQYF.

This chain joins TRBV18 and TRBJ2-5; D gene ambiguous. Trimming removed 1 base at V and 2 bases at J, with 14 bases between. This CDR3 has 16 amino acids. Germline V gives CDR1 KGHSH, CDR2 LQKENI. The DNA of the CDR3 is TGTGCCAGCTCACCACTCATCGTGGGGTCACAAGAGACCCAGTACTTC. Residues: CASSPLIVGSQETQYF.

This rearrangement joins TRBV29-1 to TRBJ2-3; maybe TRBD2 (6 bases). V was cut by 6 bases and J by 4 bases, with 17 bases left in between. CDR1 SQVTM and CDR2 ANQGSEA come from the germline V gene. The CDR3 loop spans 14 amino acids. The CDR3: CSVKRDLRADTQYF. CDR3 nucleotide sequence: TGCAGCGTGAAACGGGACTTAAGAGCAGATACGCAGTATTTT.

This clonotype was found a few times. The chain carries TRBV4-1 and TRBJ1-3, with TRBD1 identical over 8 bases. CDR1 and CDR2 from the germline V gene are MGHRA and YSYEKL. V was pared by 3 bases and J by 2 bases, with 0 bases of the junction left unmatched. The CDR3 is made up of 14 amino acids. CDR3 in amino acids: CASSQTGAGNTIYF. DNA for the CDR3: TGCGCCAGCAGCCAGACAGGGGCTGGAAACACCATATATTTT.